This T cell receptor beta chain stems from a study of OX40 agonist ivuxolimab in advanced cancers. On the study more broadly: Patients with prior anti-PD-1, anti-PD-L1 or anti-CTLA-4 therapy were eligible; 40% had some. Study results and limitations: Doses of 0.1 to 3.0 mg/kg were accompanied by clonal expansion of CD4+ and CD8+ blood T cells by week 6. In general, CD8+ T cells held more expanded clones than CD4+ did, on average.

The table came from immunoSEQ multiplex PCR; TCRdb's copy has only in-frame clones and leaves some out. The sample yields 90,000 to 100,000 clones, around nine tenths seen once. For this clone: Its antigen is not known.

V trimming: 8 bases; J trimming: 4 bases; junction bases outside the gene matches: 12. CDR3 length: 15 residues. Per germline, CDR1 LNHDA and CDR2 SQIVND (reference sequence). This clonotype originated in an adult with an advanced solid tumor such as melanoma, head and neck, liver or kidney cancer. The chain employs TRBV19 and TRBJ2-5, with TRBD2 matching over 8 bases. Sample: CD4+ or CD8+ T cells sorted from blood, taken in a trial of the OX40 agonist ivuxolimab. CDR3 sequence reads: CASAGFSGSPETQYF. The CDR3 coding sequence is TGTGCCAGTGCAGGGTTCAGCGGGAGCCCAGAGACCCAGTACTTC.